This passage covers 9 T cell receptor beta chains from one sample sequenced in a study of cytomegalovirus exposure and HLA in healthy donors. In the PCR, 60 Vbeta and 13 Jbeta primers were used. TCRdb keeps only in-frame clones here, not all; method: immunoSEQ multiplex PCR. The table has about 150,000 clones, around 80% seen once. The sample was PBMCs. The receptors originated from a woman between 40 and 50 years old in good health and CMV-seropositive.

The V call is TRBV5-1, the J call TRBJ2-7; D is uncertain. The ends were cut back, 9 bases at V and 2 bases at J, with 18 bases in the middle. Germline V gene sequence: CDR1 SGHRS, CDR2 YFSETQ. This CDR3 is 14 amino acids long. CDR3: CANHYETETYEQYF. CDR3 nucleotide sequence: TGCGCCAACCACTACGAGACGGAAACCTACGAGCAGTACTTC.

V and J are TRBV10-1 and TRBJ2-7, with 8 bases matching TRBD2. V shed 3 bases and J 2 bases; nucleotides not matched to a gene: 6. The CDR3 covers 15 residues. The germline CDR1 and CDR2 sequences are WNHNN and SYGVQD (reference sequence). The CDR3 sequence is CASSDGSGGPYEQYF. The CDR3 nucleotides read TGCGCCAGCAGTGATGGGTCGGGAGGGCCCTACGAGCAGTACTTC.

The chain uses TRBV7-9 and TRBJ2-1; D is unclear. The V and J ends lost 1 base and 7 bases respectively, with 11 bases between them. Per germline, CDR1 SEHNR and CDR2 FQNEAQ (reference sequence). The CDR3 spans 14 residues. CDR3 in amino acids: CASSLVVPGNEQFF. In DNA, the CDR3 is TGTGCCAGCAGCTTAGTTGTCCCCGGGAATGAGCAGTTCTTC. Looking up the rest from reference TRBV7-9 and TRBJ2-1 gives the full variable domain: DTGVSQNPRHKITKRGQNVTFRCDPISEHNRLYWYRQTLGQGPEFLTYFQNEAQLEKSRLLSDRFSAERPKGSFSTLEIQRTEQGDSAMYLCASSLVVPGNEQFFGPGTRLTVL.

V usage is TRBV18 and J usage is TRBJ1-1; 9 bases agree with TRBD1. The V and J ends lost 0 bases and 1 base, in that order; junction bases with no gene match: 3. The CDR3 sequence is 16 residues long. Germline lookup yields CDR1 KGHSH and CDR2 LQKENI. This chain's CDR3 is CASSPPGTGKNTEAFF. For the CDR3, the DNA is TGTGCCAGCTCACCACCGGGGACAGGGAAGAACACTGAAGCTTTCTTT.

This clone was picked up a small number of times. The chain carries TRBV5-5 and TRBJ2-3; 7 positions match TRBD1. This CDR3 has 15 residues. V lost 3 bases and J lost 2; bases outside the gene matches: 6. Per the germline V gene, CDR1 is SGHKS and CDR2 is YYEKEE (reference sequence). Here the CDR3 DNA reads TGTGCCAGCAGCTATTTCGACAGGGCCACAGATACGCAGTATTTT. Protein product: CASSYFDRATDTQYF.

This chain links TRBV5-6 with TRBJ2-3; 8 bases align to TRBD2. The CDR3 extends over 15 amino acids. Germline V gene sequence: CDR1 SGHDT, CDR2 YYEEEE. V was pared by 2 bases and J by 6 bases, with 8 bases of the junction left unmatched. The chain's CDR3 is CASSLRSGSTDTQYF. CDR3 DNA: TGTGCCAGCAGCTTAAGGAGCGGGAGTACGGATACGCAGTATTTT.

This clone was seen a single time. The CDR3 loop is CASSQDPPGITMNTEAFF. Written as DNA, the CDR3 is TGTGCCAGCAGCCAAGACCCCCCGGGTATAACGATGAACACTGAAGCTTTCTTT. The chain couples TRBV4-2 to TRBJ1-1; no clear D. The length of the CDR3 is 18 residues. Germline-derived CDR1 and CDR2 are LGHNA and YNFKEQ. V was trimmed by 0 bases and J by 0 bases, leaving 17 bases between them.

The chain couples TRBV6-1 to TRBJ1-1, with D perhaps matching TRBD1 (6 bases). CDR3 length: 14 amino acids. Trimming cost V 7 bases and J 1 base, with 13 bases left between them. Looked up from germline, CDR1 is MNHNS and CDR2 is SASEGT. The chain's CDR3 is CASTTQGANTEAFF. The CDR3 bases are TGTGCCAGCACCACACAGGGAGCGAACACTGAAGCTTTCTTT.

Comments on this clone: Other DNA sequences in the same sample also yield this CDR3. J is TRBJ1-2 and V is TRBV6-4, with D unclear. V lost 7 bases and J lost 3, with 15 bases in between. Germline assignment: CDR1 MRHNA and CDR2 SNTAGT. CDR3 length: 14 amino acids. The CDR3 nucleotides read TGTGCCAGCAAAGAGGAGCGGCGGGACTATGGCTACACCTTC. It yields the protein CASKEERRDYGYTF.